The next 6 T cell receptor beta chains were all read from a single sample in a study of blood T cell repertoires in COVID-19 (dated by TCRdb to the early 2020s). Library method: the immunoSEQ multiplex PCR assay. This immuneACCESS table, as held by TCRdb, lists in-frame sequences with V and J called but not all clones. Of the missing ones, under half trace to an unresolved V gene in checked studies; the others have no known cause. In all, the sample holds 100,000 or so clones, and 75% to 90% of those were seen once. 19% of the sample goes to the ten largest clones. Material for sequencing was peripheral blood. The receptors were gathered from a human donor with acute or convalescent COVID-19. The donor label of this sample is uncertain.

This rearrangement joins TRBV15 to TRBJ1-5; D not certain. Per the germline V gene, CDR1 is LNHNV and CDR2 is YYDKDF (reference sequence). Trimming shortened V by 10 bases and J by 6 bases, and 19 bases separated the two germline ends. The CDR3 has 14 amino acids. CDR3 region: CASGNPDPGQPQHF. The DNA of the CDR3 is TGTGCCAGCGGGAACCCGGATCCGGGTCAGCCCCAGCATTTT.

This chain joins TRBV2 and TRBJ1-2, with 9 bases that match TRBD1. Germline V lookup: CDR1 SNHLY, CDR2 FYNNEI. The V segment lost 6 bases and the J segment 7 bases; nucleotides outside the gene matches: 18. The CDR3 loop spans 17 amino acids. The CDR3 region has the DNA TGTGCCAGCAGACCAACAGGGGGCTCGGTCCGGACTGGTGGCTACACCTTC. This gives the protein CASRPTGGSVRTGGYTF.

This clone has more than one count but fewer than ten. This chain joins TRBV3-1 (or the pseudogene TRBV3-2) and TRBJ2-1; D uncertain. V shed 5 bases and J shed 2 bases, with 4 bases lying between them. This CDR3 has 12 residues. In germline, CDR1 is LGHDT, CDR2 YNNKEL (reference sequence). This chain's CDR3 is CASSGPYNEQFF. The CDR3 DNA reads as TGTGCCAGCAGCGGGCCCTACAATGAGCAGTTCTTC.

The chain has TRBV2 and TRBJ2-7, with 8 bases identical to TRBD1. V gave up 7 bases and J gave up 0 bases; unmatched junction bases: 8. Germline V lookup: CDR1 SNHLY, CDR2 FYNNEI. The CDR3 consists of 15 residues. CDR3 in DNA: TGTGCCAGCAATCCCAAGGGACAGGCCTCCTACGAGCAGTACTTC. It yields the protein CASNPKGQASYEQYF.

The chain carries TRBV7-2 and TRBJ1-4; 7 bases align to TRBD1. The germline V gene encodes CDR1 SGHTA and CDR2 FQGNSA. V was clipped by 5 bases and J by 0 bases; unmatched bases: 3. The CDR3 is made up of 15 amino acids. The chain's CDR3 is CASSGQGATNEKLFF. The CDR3, as DNA: TGTGCCAGCAGCGGTCAGGGGGCAACTAATGAAAAACTGTTTTTT.

The chain joins TRBV27 to TRBJ1-2, with D tentatively TRBD1 (5 bases). Germline V gives CDR1 MNHEY, CDR2 SMNVEV (reference sequence). This CDR3 is 14 amino acids long. V shed 5 bases and J shed 4 bases, with 14 bases lying between them. The CDR3 DNA sequence: TGTGCCAGCAGTACGGGCAGGGAGGCCTATGGCTACACCTTC. Its protein product is CASSTGREAYGYTF.